This T cell receptor beta chain was identified during a study of regulatory T cells in long-lasting Graves disease. CDR1 is LNHDA and CDR2 is SQIVND in the germline V gene (reference sequence). The V gene lost 4 bases and the J gene lost 4 bases, with 22 bases spanning the gap. The CDR3 covers 17 residues. Time point given: persistent/refractory GD, antithyroid drugs over 5 years with positive TRAb. Researchers made the TCR library from RNA that was extracted from PBMCs. iRepertoire HTBI primers and Arm-PCR of CDR3 regions built TCR beta libraries. TCRdb called the multiplex PCR reads again in MiXCR, with one record for every CDR3 protein. The data show over 650,000 distinct CDR3 sequences, around 30% seen once.

Sample: peripheral blood mononuclear cells (PBMCs), taken when the disease was refractory, from a patient treated with antithyroid drugs. The sequence came from a female donor with Graves disease. The genes are TRBV19 and TRBJ1-1; TRBD1 is a possible D gene (6 bases). The CDR3 nucleotides read TGTGCCAGTAGTAGTGAATCCGGACGGCGGGGGGCCACTGAAGCTTTCTTT. The encoded protein is CASSSESGRRGATEAFF.